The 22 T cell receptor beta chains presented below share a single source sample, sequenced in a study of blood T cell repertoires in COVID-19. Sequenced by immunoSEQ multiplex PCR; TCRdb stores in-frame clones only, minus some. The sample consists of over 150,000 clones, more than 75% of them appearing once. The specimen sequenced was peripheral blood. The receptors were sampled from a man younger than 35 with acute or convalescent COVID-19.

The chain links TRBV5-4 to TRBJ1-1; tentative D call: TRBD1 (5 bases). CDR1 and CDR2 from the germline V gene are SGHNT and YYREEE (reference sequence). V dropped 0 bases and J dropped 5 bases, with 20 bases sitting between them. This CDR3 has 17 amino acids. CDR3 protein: CASSLGGAGRIRTEAFF. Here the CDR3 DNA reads TGTGCCAGCAGCTTGGGGGGCGCGGGGCGAATCAGGACTGAAGCTTTCTTT. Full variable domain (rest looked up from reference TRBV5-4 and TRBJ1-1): ETGVTQSPTHLIKTRGQQVTLRCSSQSGHNTVSWYQQALGQGPQFIFQYYREEENGRGNFPPRFSGLQFPNYSSELNVNALELDDSALYLCASSLGGAGRIRTEAFFGQGTRLTVV.

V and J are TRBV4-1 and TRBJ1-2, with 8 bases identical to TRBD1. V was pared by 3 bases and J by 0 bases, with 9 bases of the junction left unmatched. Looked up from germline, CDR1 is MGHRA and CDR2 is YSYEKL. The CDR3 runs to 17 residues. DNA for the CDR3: TGCGCCAGCAGCCAGGCTAGACAGGGGCTAGCTAACTATGGCTACACCTTC. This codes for CASSQARQGLANYGYTF.

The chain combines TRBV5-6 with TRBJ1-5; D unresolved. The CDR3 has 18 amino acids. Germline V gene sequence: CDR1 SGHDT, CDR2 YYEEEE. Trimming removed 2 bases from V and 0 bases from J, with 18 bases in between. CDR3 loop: CASSFFDYKKISNQPQHF. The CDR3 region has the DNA TGTGCCAGCAGCTTCTTTGACTACAAAAAGATTAGCAATCAGCCCCAGCATTTT.

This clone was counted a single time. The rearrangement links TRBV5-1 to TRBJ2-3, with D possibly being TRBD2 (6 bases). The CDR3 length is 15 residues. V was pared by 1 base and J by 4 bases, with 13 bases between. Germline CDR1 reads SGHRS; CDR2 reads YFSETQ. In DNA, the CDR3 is TGCGCCAGCAGCTTGAAGGGGAGGAGTCCAGATACGCAGTATTTT. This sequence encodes CASSLKGRSPDTQYF.

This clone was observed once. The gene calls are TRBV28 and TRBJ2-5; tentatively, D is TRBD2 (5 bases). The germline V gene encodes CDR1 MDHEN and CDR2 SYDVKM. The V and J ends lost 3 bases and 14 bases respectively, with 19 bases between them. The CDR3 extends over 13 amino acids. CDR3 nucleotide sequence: TGTGCCAGCAGTTTTCGCGGGCCAACGAGTATCTACTTC. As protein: CASSFRGPTSIYF.

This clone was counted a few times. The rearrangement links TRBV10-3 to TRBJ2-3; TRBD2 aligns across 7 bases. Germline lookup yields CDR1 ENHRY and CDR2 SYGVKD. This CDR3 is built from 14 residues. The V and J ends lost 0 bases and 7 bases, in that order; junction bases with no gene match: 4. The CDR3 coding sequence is TGTGCCATCAGTGAGTCTATGGGGACTAATACGCAGTATTTT. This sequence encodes CAISESMGTNTQYF.

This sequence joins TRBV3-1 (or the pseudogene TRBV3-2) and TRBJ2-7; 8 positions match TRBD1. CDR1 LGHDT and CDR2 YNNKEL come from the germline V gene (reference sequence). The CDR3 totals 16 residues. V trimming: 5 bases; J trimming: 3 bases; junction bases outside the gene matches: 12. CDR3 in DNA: TGTGCCAGCAGCTCTTTAAGCAGGGGGCCTCTCTACGAGCAGTACTTC. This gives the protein CASSSLSRGPLYEQYF.

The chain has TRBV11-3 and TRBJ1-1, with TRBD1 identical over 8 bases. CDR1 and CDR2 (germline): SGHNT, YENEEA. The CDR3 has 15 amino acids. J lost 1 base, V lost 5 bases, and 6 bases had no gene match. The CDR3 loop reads CASSQGQAPNTEAFF. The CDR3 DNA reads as TGTGCCAGCAGCCAGGGACAGGCGCCGAACACTGAAGCTTTCTTT.

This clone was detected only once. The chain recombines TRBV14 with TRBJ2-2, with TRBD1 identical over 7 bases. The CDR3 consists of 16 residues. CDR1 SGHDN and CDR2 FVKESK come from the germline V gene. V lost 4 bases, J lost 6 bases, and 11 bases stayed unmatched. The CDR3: CASSPPGQGVSGELFF. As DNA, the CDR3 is TGTGCCAGCAGCCCTCCGGGGCAGGGGGTTTCCGGGGAGCTGTTTTTT. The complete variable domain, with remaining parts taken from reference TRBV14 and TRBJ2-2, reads EAGVTQFPSHSVIEKGQTVTLRCDPISGHDNLYWYRRVMGKEIKFLLHFVKESKQDESGMPNNRFLAERTGGTYSTLKVQPAELEDSGVYFCASSPPGQGVSGELFFGEGSRLTVL.

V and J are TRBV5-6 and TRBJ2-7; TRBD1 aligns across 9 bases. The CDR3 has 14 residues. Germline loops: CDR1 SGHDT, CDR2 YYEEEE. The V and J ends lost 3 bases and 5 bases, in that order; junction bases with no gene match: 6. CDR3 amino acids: CASSSGTGLHEQYF. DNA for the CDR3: TGTGCCAGCAGCTCCGGGACAGGGCTCCACGAGCAGTACTTC.

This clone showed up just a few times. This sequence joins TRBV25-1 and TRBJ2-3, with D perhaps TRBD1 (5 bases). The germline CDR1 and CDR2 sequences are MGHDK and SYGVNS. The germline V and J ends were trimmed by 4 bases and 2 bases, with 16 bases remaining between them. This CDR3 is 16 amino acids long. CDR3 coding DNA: TGTGCCAGCAGTGGAGACAGAGCTTGGATCACAGATACGCAGTATTTT. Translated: CASSGDRAWITDTQYF.

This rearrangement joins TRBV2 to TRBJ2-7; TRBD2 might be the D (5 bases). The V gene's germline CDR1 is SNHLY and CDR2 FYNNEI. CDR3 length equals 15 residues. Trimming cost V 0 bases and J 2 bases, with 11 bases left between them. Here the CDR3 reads CASSEAAGSTYEQYF. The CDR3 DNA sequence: TGTGCCAGCAGTGAAGCGGCGGGTTCCACCTACGAGCAGTACTTC.

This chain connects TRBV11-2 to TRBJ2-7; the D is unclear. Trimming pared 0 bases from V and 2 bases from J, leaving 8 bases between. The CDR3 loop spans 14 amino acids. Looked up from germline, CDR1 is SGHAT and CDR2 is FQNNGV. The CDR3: CASSLERSTYEQYF. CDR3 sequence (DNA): TGTGCCAGCAGCTTAGAAAGGAGTACCTACGAGCAGTACTTC.

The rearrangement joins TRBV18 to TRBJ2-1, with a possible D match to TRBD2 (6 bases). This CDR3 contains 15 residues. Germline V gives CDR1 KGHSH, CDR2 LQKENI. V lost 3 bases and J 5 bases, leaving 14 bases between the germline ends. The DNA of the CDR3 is TGTGCCAGCTCACCGCGACTAGTCTCAGACAATGAGCAGTTCTTC. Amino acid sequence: CASSPRLVSDNEQFF.

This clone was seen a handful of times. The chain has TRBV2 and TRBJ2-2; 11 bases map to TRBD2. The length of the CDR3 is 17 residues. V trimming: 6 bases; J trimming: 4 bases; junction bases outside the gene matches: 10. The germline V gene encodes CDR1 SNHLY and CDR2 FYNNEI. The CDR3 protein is CASRPSGTSGPTGELFF. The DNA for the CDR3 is TGTGCCAGCAGACCATCCGGGACTAGCGGTCCCACCGGGGAGCTGTTTTTT.

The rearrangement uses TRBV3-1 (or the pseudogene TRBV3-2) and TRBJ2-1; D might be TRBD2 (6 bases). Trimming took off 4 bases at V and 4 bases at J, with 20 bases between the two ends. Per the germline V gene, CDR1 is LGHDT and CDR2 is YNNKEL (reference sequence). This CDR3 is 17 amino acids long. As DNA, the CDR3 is TGTGCCAGCAGCCCCCCCCCAACTAGCCTTTCTTACAATGAGCAGTTCTTC. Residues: CASSPPPTSLSYNEQFF.

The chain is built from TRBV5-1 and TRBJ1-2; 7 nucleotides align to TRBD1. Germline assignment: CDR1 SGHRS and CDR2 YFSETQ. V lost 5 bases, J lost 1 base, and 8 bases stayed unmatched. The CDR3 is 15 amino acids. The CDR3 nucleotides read TGCGCCAGCAGGCCGGGACAGTCCTTTAACTATGGCTACACCTTC. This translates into CASRPGQSFNYGYTF. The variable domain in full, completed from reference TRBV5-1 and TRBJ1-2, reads KAGVTQTPRYLIKTRGQQVTLSCSPISGHRSVSWYQQTPGQGLQFLFEYFSETQRNKGNFPGRFSGRQFSNSRSEMNVSTLELGDSALYLCASRPGQSFNYGYTFGSGTRLTVV.

CDR3 coding DNA: TGCGCCAGCAGCTTGGCGCCGACAGAACCCTTTGGCTACACCTTC. Amino acids: CASSLAPTEPFGYTF. The chain joins TRBV5-1 to TRBJ1-2; a possible D gene is TRBD1 (5 bases). CDR1 is SGHRS, CDR2 YFSETQ, per germline. The CDR3 is made up of 15 amino acids. Trimming removed 0 bases at V and 7 bases at J, with 16 bases between.

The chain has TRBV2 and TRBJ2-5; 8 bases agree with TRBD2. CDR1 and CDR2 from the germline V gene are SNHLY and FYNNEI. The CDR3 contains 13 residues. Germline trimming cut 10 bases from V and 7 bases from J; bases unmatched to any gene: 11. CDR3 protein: CAIWTPREGTQYF. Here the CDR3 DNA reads TGTGCCATATGGACGCCACGGGAGGGGACCCAGTACTTC. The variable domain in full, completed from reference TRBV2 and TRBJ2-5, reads EPEVTQTPSHQVTQMGQEVILRCVPISNHLYFYWYRQILGQKVEFLVSFYNNEISEKSEIFDDQFSVERPDGSNFTLKIRSTKLEDSAMYFCAIWTPREGTQYFGPGTRLLVL.

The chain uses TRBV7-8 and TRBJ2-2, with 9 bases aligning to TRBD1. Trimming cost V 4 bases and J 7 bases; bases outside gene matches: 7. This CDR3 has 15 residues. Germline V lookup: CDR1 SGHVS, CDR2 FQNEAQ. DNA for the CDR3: TGTGCCAGCAGCTCCTACAGGGGGCTGGGCGGGGAGCTGTTTTTT. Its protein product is CASSSYRGLGGELFF.

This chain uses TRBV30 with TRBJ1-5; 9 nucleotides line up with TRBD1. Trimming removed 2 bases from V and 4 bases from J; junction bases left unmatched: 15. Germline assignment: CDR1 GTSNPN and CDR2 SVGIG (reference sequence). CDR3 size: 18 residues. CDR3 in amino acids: CAWSPDRGPSTFNQPQHF. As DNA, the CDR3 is TGTGCCTGGAGTCCGGACAGGGGCCCGTCGACCTTTAATCAGCCCCAGCATTTT.

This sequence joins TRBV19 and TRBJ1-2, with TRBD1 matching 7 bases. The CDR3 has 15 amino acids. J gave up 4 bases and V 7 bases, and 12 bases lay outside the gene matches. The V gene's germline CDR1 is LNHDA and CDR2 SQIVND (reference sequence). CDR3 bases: TGTGCCAGTATTCTCCGACAGGGTGTCGGCTATGGCTACACCTTC. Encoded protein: CASILRQGVGYGYTF.